This entry features one T cell receptor beta chain sequence. Its antigen is currently unknown. Additional DNA sequences in this sample encode the identical CDR3. PCR employed 60 Vbeta and 13 Jbeta primers. Data came from immunoSEQ multiplex PCR; TCRdb stores just in-frame clones and leaves some out. The sample records around 200,000 clones, over 70% being singletons. This CDR3 has 13 amino acids. Trimming pared 5 bases from V and 0 bases from J, leaving 8 bases between. Looked up from germline, CDR1 is GTSNPN and CDR2 is SVGIG (reference sequence). The sample belongs to a study of cytomegalovirus exposure and HLA in healthy donors. Findings and caveats of the study: Cytomegalovirus-associated status was assigned to about 180 TCR beta chains. In a later analysis, TCR beta V- and J-gene trimming showed a link to a missense DCLRE1C variant.

The sequencing input was PBMCs. The sequence was obtained from an older woman in good health and CMV-seropositive. The chain links TRBV30 to TRBJ1-3; D not certain. This CDR3 reads CAWSQSSGNTIYF. In nucleotides, the CDR3 is TGTGCCTGGTCACAGAGCTCTGGAAACACCATATATTTT.